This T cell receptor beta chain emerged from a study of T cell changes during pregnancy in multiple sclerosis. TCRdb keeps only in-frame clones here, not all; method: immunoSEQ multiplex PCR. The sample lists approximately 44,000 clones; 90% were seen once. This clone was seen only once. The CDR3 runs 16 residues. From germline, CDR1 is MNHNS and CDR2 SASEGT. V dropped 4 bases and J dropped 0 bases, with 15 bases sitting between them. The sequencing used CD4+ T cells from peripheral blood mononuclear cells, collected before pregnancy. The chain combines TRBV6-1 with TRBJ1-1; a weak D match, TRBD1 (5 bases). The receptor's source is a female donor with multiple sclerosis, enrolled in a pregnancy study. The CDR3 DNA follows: TGTGCCAGCAGTGGGAACCCGGGGGGGGTGAACACTGAAGCTTTCTTT. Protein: CASSGNPGGVNTEAFF.